These T cell receptor beta chains were read from a single sample in a study of stem cell transplantation in POMP-related autoinflammatory disease. Using immunoSEQ multiplex PCR, the repertoire was profiled, and TCRdb retains in-frame clones only, with some absent. The sample records some 69,000 clones, approximately 90% being singletons. The source material was CD4+ T cells from PBMCs, sampled after stem cell transplantation. The source is a human patient with POMP-related autoinflammation and immune dysregulation (PRAID). Certain T cells may be donor cells from the graft. Both conserved end residues are part of each CDR3. The D gene is left open where the match is weak. The size field is filled for only some rows; it gives once, few, many or a size class.

>TRBJ1-5|once|NA|TRBV7-7
TGTGCCAGCAGCTTACGGGAGGGTCAGCCCCAGCATTTT
CASSLREGQPQHF
>TRBJ1-6|NA|NA|TRBV19
TGTGCCAGTAGTATATCGGCAGGATGGGATTCACCCCTCCACTTT
CASSISAGWDSPLHF
>TRBJ2-1|NA|TRBD1|TRBV28
TGTGCCAGCAGTTCCTTAGACAGGGGGAGGAATGAGCAGTTCTTC
CASSSLDRGRNEQFF
>TRBJ2-1|NA|NA|TRBV20-1
TGCAGTGTTTCAGACCATGAGCAGTTCTTC
CSVSDHEQFF
>TRBJ2-7|NA|NA|TRBV19
TGTGCCAGTAGCGGGAGTAGGTACGAGCAGTACTTC
CASSGSRYEQYF
>TRBJ2-5|NA|TRBD2|TRBV30
TGTGCCTGGCGGGGAATAGCGGGACGGGAGACCCAGTACTTC
CAWRGIAGRETQYF
>TRBJ2-5|NA|NA|TRBV7-9
TGTGCCAGCAGCATTAGTGGAGGGCGGCAAGAGACCCAGTACTTC
CASSISGGRQETQYF
>TRBJ2-5|NA|NA|TRBV28
TGTGCCACCCACGGCTCGTTTAGGAAAGAGACCCAGTACTTC
CATHGSFRKETQYF
>TRBJ2-3|once|NA|TRBV5-1
TGCGCCAGCAGCTTGGAGTTGGTGCCCCCAGATACGCAGTATTTT
CASSLELVPPDTQYF
>TRBJ2-4|NA|TRBD2|TRBV19
TGTGCCAGTAGCAGACTAGCGGGAGGTCTAGCCAAAAACATTCAGTACTTC
CASSRLAGGLAKNIQYF
>TRBJ1-3|NA|NA|TRBV6-1
TGTGCCAGCAGTGAACAGGGAGCTGGAAACACCATATATTTT
CASSEQGAGNTIYF
>TRBJ2-7|few|NA|TRBV2
TGTGCCAGCAGACAGGGTTCCTACGAGCAGTACTTC
CASRQGSYEQYF
>TRBJ1-3|NA|NA|TRBV27
TGTGCCAGCAGCGCCGCGGGGGCGCGAAACACCATATATTTT
CASSAAGARNTIYF
>TRBJ1-1|NA|NA|TRBV6-5
TGTGCCAGCAGCCGAGCGGGGACTGAAGCTTTCTTT
CASSRAGTEAFF
>TRBJ2-7|NA|NA|TRBV6-1
TGTGCCAGCAGTGAAGGTCCCATGGGTGGACCCTACGAGCAGTACTTC
CASSEGPMGGPYEQYF
>TRBJ1-3|NA|NA|TRBV5-1
TGCGCCAGCAGCTTGGCCCCAGCCCTCTCTGGAAACACCATATATTTT
CASSLAPALSGNTIYF
>TRBJ1-6|NA|TRBD1|TRBV9
TGTGCCATCCATGGGGCGACAGGGCCAATGGATAATTCACCCCTCCACTTT
CAIHGATGPMDNSPLHF
>TRBJ2-4|NA|NA|TRBV4-1
TGCGCCAGCAGCCAAGGAGGGTTCAGGCAAAACATTCAGTACTTC
CASSQGGFRQNIQYF
>TRBJ1-6|NA|NA|TRBV10-2
TGCGCCAGCAGTGAGTGGGACGCTCGTAATTCACCCCTCCACTTT
CASSEWDARNSPLHF
>TRBJ1-1|once|NA|TRBV18
TGTGCCAGCTCACCATCGGGGACAGAAGCTTTCTTT
CASSPSGTEAFF
>TRBJ2-5|once|TRBD2|TRBV5-1
TGCGCCAGCAGCTCCACCCAGCGGGAGCAAAAAGAGACCCAGTACTTC
CASSSTQREQKETQYF
>TRBJ1-2|NA|TRBD1|TRBV5-1
TGCGCCAGCAGCCGGGACAGTGGGGGGATGGGCTACACCTTC
CASSRDSGGMGYTF
>TRBJ1-5|once|NA|TRBV28
TGTGCCAGCACCGGGAGCAATCAGCCCCAGCATTTT
CASTGSNQPQHF
>TRBJ2-1|NA|NA|TRBV11-2
TGTGCCAGCAGCTTAGGGGTTGCGGGGTCCCTCACCTATGAGCAGTTCTTC
CASSLGVAGSLTYEQFF
>TRBJ2-4|NA|TRBD2|TRBV19
TGTGCCAGTAGGCCAGGTCGCCCGGGACTAGCGGGAGTCCTAGCCAAAAACATTCAGTACTTC
CASRPGRPGLAGVLAKNIQYF
>TRBJ2-4|NA|TRBD2|TRBV6-5
TGTGCCAGCAGTTACGCGGGGGGAGTTGCCAAAAACATTCAGTACTTC
CASSYAGGVAKNIQYF
>TRBJ2-2|NA|NA|TRBV9
TGTGCCAGCAGCGTAGATCGGCTAGCCGGTGGGGAGCTGTTTTTT
CASSVDRLAGGELFF
>TRBJ2-7|NA|NA|TRBV3-1/TRBV3-2
TGTGCCAGCAGCCAAGCTACAGCCCCCTACGAGCAGTACTTC
CASSQATAPYEQYF
>TRBJ2-4|NA|NA|TRBV28
TGTGCCACCACGACAGCGCTCCTGGGTTATCAGTACTTC
CATTTALLGYQYF
>TRBJ2-2|NA|NA|TRBV5-1
TGCGCCAGCAGCCAACACAGGGAAACGAACACCGGGGAGCTGTTTTTT
CASSQHRETNTGELFF
>TRBJ2-4|NA|NA|TRBV28
TGTGCCAGCAGTTTATTAGGGTACGGGTCCGAGATAGGGGGACTAGCCAAAAACATTCAGTACTTC
CASSLLGYGSEIGGLAKNIQYF
>TRBJ2-7|NA|TRBD1|TRBV6-5
TGTGCCAGCAGGGCGCCGGGACAGGGCCTATACGAGCAGTACTTC
CASRAPGQGLYEQYF
>TRBJ1-1|few|NA|TRBV12-2
TGTGCAAGTCGCTTATATCTGCCCACTGAAGCTTTCTTT
CASRLYLPTEAFF
>TRBJ2-4|NA|TRBD1|TRBV24-1
TGTGCCACCAGTGAGGGACAGGGGCTAGCCAAAAACATTCAGTACTTC
CATSEGQGLAKNIQYF
>TRBJ1-1|NA|NA|TRBV19
TGTGCCAGTAGTTACCAAGACTCGGGGAACACTGAAGCTTTCTTT
CASSYQDSGNTEAFF
>TRBJ2-1|NA|NA|TRBV7-9
TGTGCCAGCAGCTTTGCTGCGGGGAAAAAGCAGTTCTTC
CASSFAAGKKQFF
>TRBJ1-6|few|NA|TRBV6-5
TGTGCCAGCAACCGGCAGGGAATTCTATATTCACCCCTCCACTTT
CASNRQGILYSPLHF
>TRBJ2-1|NA|NA|TRBV7-6
TGTGCCAGCAGCCCCCTTGATTTCTTC
CASSPLDFF
>TRBJ2-3|NA|NA|TRBV5-1
TGCGCCAGCAGCTTGCAGGGTTCGAGCACAGATACGCAGTATTTT
CASSLQGSSTDTQYF
>TRBJ1-1|once|NA|TRBV7-2
TGTGCCAGCAGCTTAGGGCCCGGCCGATTTAACACTGAAGCTTTCTTT
CASSLGPGRFNTEAFF
>TRBJ2-1|once|NA|TRBV27
TGTGCCAGCAGTTTACGGGGGGCCAATGAGCAGTTCTTC
CASSLRGANEQFF
>TRBJ2-6|NA|TRBD1|TRBV7-9
TGTGCCAGCAGCCGTCGGGACAGGGGCGGTGGGGCCAACGTCCTGACTTTC
CASSRRDRGGGANVLTF
>TRBJ1-3|NA|NA|TRBV19
TGTGCCAGTAGTCCTCTTGGGGCTGGAAACACCATATATTTT
CASSPLGAGNTIYF
>TRBJ2-2|NA|NA|TRBV6-5
TGTGCCAGCAGTTACTCGCCAGGACCCACCGGGGAGCTGTTTTTT
CASSYSPGPTGELFF
>TRBJ2-6|NA|NA|TRBV5-4
TGTGCCAGCAGCTTCGTGGGGGCAGGGGCCAACGTCCTGACTTTC
CASSFVGAGANVLTF
>TRBJ2-1|NA|NA|TRBV30
TGTGCCTGGAGGCAGGGGAGGAACAATGAGCAGTTCTTC
CAWRQGRNNEQFF
>TRBJ2-2|NA|TRBD2|TRBV5-1
TGCGCCAGCAGCTTGCTTTTAGCGGGATTTGGGACCGGGGAGCTGTTTTTT
CASSLLLAGFGTGELFF
>TRBJ1-2|NA|NA|TRBV4-1
TGCGCCAGCAGCCAAGACAGGGTATACTATGGCTACACCTTC
CASSQDRVYYGYTF
>TRBJ2-3|NA|NA|TRBV5-1
TGCGCCAGCAGCCCGGTAGGTGAAGGGACGGATACGCAGTATTTT
CASSPVGEGTDTQYF
>TRBJ2-7|NA|NA|TRBV6-1
TGTGCCAGCAGTGAAGCTACCAACGCATTCGCCTACGAGCAGTACTTC
CASSEATNAFAYEQYF
>TRBJ1-1|NA|NA|TRBV18
TGTGCCAGCTCCCCCAACGGGAACACTGAAGCTTTCTTT
CASSPNGNTEAFF
>TRBJ1-5|NA|NA|TRBV18
TGTGCCAGCTCACCTCCAAACGCCGGGAATCAGCCCCAGCATTTT
CASSPPNAGNQPQHF
>TRBJ1-2|NA|TRBD1|TRBV6-6
TGTGCCAGCAGTGGGGGACAGGAAAGATATGGCTACACCTTC
CASSGGQERYGYTF
>TRBJ2-2|NA|NA|TRBV6-4
TGTGCCAGCAGTGACTCGAGAGAGGGTACCGGGGAGCTGTTTTTT
CASSDSREGTGELFF
>TRBJ2-3|NA|TRBD2|TRBV6-5
TGTGCCAGCGGGGGGGGGACCACAGATACGCAGTATTTT
CASGGGTTDTQYF
>TRBJ1-1|few|NA|TRBV7-9
TGTGCCAGCAGCTTAACCCTAGGTACGATTGAAGCTTTCTTT
CASSLTLGTIEAFF
>TRBJ1-6|NA|TRBD1|TRBV25-1
TGTGCCAGCAGTACTAGGGGGCGTCCCCTCCACTTT
CASSTRGRPLHF
>TRBJ1-1|NA|NA|TRBV19
TGTGCCAGTAGAGAACAATCTCGGAGCACTGAAGCTTTCTTT
CASREQSRSTEAFF
>TRBJ2-6|NA|TRBD1|TRBV11-2
TGTGCCAGCAGCTCTAACCGGGACAGAATATCGTCTGGGGCCAACGTCCTGACTTTC
CASSSNRDRISSGANVLTF